Below, one T cell receptor (beta chain) is given with its context. Its matching antigen is unknown. These data originate in a study of shared clonotypes between healthy human individuals. In the original analysis: ImmunoSEQ sequences covered only the junction and lacked quality scores; filtering therefore differed. TCRdb's copy holds only in-frame clones and misses some; the assay was immunoSEQ multiplex PCR. V and J calls and clone size are copied from that table; D and trimming were computed from the DNA. The sample records around 1,100,000 clones, 70% to 80% being singletons. Study-level points and caveats: Generally, estimated richness proved larger in naive subsets than it did in memory subsets.

The CDR3 extends over 15 amino acids. Germline CDR1 and CDR2: WNHNN and SYGVQD (reference sequence). V lost 9 bases and J 5 bases, leaving 22 bases between the germline ends. What was sequenced was memory CD4+ T cells from PBMCs. This sample's subset: CD45RA-negative fraction. This clonotype was obtained from a man in his late teens or twenties in good health. Some clones in this sample may be carry-over from other donors' samples. The chain joins TRBV10-1 to TRBJ1-1; D gene ambiguous. The CDR3 sequence is CARTLAGSWMTEAFF. Written as DNA, the CDR3 is TGCGCCAGGACCCTAGCGGGATCGTGGATGACTGAAGCTTTCTTT.